Following are 2 T cell receptor beta chains from one sample sequenced in a study of blood T cell repertoires in COVID-19. TCRdb's copy holds only in-frame clones and misses some; the assay was immunoSEQ multiplex PCR. The data contain about 26,000 clones, 85% to 90% of them singletons. The sequenced sample consisted of peripheral blood. The origin of the receptors is a man between 70 and 80 years old with active COVID-19.

The chain couples TRBV6-1 to TRBJ2-7, with TRBD1 matching over 7 bases. There are 13 residues in the CDR3. The trim removed 1 base at V and 9 bases at J, leaving 6 bases unmatched. CDR1 MNHNS and CDR2 SASEGT come from the germline V gene. CDR3 nucleotide sequence: TGTGCCAGCAGTGAAGATGTGAGGGGGCTGCAGTACTTC. Protein sequence: CASSEDVRGLQYF.

The table lists this clone with a few counts. The V gene is TRBV5-6, the J gene TRBJ2-7; D unresolved. Trimming pared 2 bases from V and 5 bases from J, leaving 5 bases between. The CDR3 runs to 11 residues. Germline loops: CDR1 SGHDT, CDR2 YYEEEE. The CDR3, as DNA: TGTGCCAGCAGCTTTGCTAACGAGCAGTACTTC. It codes for CASSFANEQYF.